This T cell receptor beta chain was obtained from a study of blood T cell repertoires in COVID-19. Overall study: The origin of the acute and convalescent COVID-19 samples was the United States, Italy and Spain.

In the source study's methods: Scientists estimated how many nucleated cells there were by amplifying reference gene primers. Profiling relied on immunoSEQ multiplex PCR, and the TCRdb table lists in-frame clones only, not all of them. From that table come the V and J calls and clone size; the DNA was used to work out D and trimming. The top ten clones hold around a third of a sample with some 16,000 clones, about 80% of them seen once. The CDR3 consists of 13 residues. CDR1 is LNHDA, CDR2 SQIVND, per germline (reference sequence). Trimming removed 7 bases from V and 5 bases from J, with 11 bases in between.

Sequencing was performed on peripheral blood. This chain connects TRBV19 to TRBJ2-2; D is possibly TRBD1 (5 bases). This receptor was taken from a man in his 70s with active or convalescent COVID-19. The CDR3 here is CASTNRRTGELFF. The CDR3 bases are TGTGCCAGTACAAACAGGCGGACCGGGGAGCTGTTTTTT.